The 10 T cell receptor beta chains below all came from one sample that was sequenced in a study of CD4 T cells in relation to SARS-CoV-2 and coronaviruses. The assay was immunoSEQ multiplex PCR, and TCRdb's table has in-frame clones only and misses some. The sample includes more than 35,000 clones, 70% to 80% of them seen just once. Their antigens remain unidentified. The sample consisted of memory CD4+ T cells from PBMCs, cultured in vitro. The receptor set was obtained from an adult with COVID-19.

The chain couples TRBV28 to TRBJ1-5, with D possibly matching TRBD1 (6 bases). The CDR3 has 17 amino acids. Trimming shortened V by 2 bases and J by 6 bases, and 20 bases separated the two germline ends. The germline V gene encodes CDR1 MDHEN and CDR2 SYDVKM. The DNA for the CDR3 is TGTGCCAGCAGTTTAGCGGGGGGGAACGGGGGCACTCAGCCCCAGCATTTT. Translated, it gives CASSLAGGNGGTQPQHF.

This clone was counted once. The same CDR3 also results from other DNA sequences found in this sample. The chain is built from TRBV6-2 or TRBV6-3 and TRBJ1-6; the D is unclear. The CDR3 has 15 amino acids. Germline lookup yields CDR1 MNHEY and CDR2 SVGEGT. V was shortened by 2 bases and J by 7 bases, with 12 bases between the two germline ends. The CDR3 DNA reads TGTGCCAGCAGTTACGTCGCAGCCCCGAATTCACCCCTCCACTTT. Amino acid sequence: CASSYVAAPNSPLHF.

The chain couples TRBV6-5 to TRBJ2-3; D gene ambiguous. Trimming removed 0 bases from V and 2 bases from J, with 9 bases in between. The V gene's germline CDR1 is MNHEY and CDR2 SVGAGI. This CDR3 has 15 residues. The CDR3 loop reads CASSYSNVVTDTQYF. The CDR3 DNA follows: TGTGCCAGCAGTTACTCGAACGTGGTCACAGATACGCAGTATTTT.

This chain joins TRBV9 and TRBJ2-4; 10 bases map to TRBD2. The V gene end was trimmed by 4 bases and the J gene end by 1 base; junction bases not matched to a gene: 8. The CDR3 contains 17 residues. Germline V gives CDR1 SGDLS, CDR2 YYNGEE. The CDR3 nucleotides read TGTGCCAGCAGCCCGGCCATAGCGGGAGGTGCCAAAAACATTCAGTACTTC. Protein product: CASSPAIAGGAKNIQYF.

V usage is TRBV30 and J usage is TRBJ2-7; 9 nucleotides align to TRBD2. CDR3 length: 12 amino acids. Germline CDR1 is GTSNPN and CDR2 is SVGIG (reference sequence). Losses at the gene ends were 2 bases for V and 10 bases for J; bases not matched to a gene: 6. The CDR3 protein is CAWSWREGPQYF. DNA of the CDR3: TGTGCCTGGAGTTGGCGGGAGGGGCCCCAGTACTTC.

The chain uses TRBV28 and TRBJ2-7; D is perhaps TRBD1 or TRBD2 (5 bases each). The germline CDR1 and CDR2 sequences are MDHEN and SYDVKM. The length of the CDR3 is 13 residues. The ends were cut back, 5 bases at V and 4 bases at J, with 12 bases in the middle. CDR3 sequence (DNA): TGTGCCAGCAGTACCGGGACCCTTTACGAGCAGTACTTC. Translation: CASSTGTLYEQYF.

The rearrangement uses TRBV18 and TRBJ2-2; 11 positions agree with TRBD1. Germline loops: CDR1 KGHSH, CDR2 LQKENI. V lost 3 bases to trimming and J lost 4 bases; unmatched junction nucleotides: 4. The CDR3 extends over 16 amino acids. CDR3: CASSPTGTGGTGELFF. In nucleotides, the CDR3 is TGTGCCAGCTCACCGACCGGGACAGGGGGCACCGGGGAGCTGTTTTTT.

J is TRBJ2-3 and V is TRBV19, with TRBD2 matching 7 bases. Losses at the gene ends were 7 bases for V and 5 bases for J; bases not matched to a gene: 12. CDR1 is LNHDA, CDR2 SQIVND, per germline (reference sequence). The CDR3 is 15 amino acids. The CDR3 coding sequence is TGTGCCAGTACTACGGGGGAGGGAGAAAGAGATACGCAGTATTTT. Translated, it gives CASTTGEGERDTQYF.

The chain links TRBV7-2 to TRBJ1-5, with TRBD1 as a possible D gene (5 bases). V lost 2 bases to trimming and J lost 3 bases, with 14 bases between them. Germline CDR1 and CDR2: SGHTA and FQGNSA. This CDR3 has 16 amino acids. The CDR3 DNA is TGTGCCAGCAGCTTATTCGGCCGGGGGATCAATCAGCCCCAGCATTTT. It encodes CASSLFGRGINQPQHF. Full variable domain (missing parts from reference TRBV7-2 and TRBJ1-5): GAGVSQSPSNKVTEKGKDVELRCDPISGHTALYWYRQSLGQGLEFLIYFQGNSAPDKSGLPSDRFSAERTGGSVSTLTIQRTQQEDSAVYLCASSLFGRGINQPQHFGDGTRLSIL.

In the case of this clone: At one end the junction does not follow the germline gene, possibly because of a read error. The chain combines TRBV6-5 with TRBJ2-1, with D possibly matching TRBD2 (6 bases). The CDR3 runs 15 residues. Germline CDR1 is MNHEY and CDR2 is SVGAGI. Here the CDR3 DNA reads TGTGCCAGCAGTTACCGCAGGGACTTATACACTGAGCAGTTCTTC. Its translation: CASSYRRDLYTEQFF.